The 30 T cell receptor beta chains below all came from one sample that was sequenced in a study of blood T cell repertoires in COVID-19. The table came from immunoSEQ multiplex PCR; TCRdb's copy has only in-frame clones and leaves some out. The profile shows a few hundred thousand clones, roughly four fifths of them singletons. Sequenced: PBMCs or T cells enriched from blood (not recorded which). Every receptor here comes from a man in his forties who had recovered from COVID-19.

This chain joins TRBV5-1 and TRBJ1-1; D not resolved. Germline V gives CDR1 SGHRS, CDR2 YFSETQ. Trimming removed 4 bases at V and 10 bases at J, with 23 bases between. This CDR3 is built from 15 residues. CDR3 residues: CASSTNPGPEGGAFF. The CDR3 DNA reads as TGCGCCAGCAGCACCAATCCCGGGCCCGAGGGTGGAGCTTTCTTT.

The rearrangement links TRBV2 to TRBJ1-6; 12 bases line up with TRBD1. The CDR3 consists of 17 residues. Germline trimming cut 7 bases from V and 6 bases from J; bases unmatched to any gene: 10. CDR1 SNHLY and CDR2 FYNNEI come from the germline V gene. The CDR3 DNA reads TGTGCCAGCACCAGAAGAGGGGACAGGGGGCTTAATTCACCCCTCCACTTT. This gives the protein CASTRRGDRGLNSPLHF.

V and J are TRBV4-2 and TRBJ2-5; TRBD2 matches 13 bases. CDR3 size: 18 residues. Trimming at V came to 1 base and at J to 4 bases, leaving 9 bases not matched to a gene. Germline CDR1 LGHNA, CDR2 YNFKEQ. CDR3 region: CASSQGLLAGGLGETQYF. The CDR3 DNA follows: TGTGCCAGCAGCCAAGGTCTACTAGCGGGGGGGCTGGGAGAGACCCAGTACTTC.

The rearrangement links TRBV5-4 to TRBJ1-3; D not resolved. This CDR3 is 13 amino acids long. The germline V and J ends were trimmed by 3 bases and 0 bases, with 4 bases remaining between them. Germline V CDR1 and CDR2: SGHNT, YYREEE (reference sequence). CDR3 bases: TGTGCCAGCAGCTGGAGCTCTGGAAACACCATATATTTT. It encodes CASSWSSGNTIYF.

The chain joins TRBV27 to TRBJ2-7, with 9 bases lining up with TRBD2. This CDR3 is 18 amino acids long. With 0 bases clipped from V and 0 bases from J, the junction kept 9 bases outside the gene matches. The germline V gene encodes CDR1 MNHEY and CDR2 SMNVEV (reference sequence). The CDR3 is CASSLSTRGSGGSYEQYF. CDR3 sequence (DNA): TGTGCCAGCAGTTTATCAACTCGCGGTAGCGGGGGCTCCTACGAGCAGTACTTC.

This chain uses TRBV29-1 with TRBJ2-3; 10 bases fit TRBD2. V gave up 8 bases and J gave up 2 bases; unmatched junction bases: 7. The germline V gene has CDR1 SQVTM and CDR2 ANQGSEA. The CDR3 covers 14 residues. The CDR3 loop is CSSQAGGLTDTQYF. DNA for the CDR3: TGCAGCTCCCAAGCGGGGGGGCTCACAGATACGCAGTATTTT.

DNA of the CDR3: TGCAGCGTTGAAGCCCAGGGTTACAATGAGCAGTTCTTC. It codes for CSVEAQGYNEQFF. The chain has TRBV29-1 and TRBJ2-1; weak D call: TRBD1 (5 bases). The ends were cut back, 1 base at V and 4 bases at J, with 8 bases in the middle. This CDR3 contains 13 residues. Looked up from germline, CDR1 is SQVTM and CDR2 is ANQGSEA.

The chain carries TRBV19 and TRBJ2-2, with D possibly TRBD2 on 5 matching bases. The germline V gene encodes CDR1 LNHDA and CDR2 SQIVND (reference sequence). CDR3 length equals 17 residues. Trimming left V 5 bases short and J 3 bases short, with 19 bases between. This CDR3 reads CASSQKRTLGDTGELFF. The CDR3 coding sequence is TGTGCCAGTAGTCAGAAGAGAACTCTCGGGGACACCGGGGAGCTGTTTTTT.

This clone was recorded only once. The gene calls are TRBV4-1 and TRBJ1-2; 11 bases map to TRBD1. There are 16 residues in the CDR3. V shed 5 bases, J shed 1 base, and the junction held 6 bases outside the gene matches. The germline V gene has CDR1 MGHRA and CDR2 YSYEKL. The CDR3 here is CASSRTGGLGNYGYTF. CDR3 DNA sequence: TGCGCCAGCAGCAGGACAGGGGGCCTGGGTAACTATGGCTACACCTTC.

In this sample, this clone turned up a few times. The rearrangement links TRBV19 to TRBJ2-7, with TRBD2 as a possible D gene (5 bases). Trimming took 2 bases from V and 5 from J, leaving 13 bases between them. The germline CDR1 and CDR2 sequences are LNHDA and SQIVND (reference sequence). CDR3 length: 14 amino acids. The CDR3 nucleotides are TGTGCCAGTAGTATACCCGGGAATCGAAACGAGCAGTACTTC. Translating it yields CASSIPGNRNEQYF.

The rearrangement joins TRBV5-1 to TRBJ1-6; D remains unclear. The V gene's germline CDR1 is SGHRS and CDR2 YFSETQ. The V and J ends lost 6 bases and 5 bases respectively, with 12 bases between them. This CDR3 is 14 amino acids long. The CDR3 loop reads CASKDGVNNSPLHF. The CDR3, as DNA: TGCGCCAGCAAGGACGGGGTAAATAATTCACCCCTCCACTTT.

CDR3 residues: CASSQLALNSYEQYF. CDR3 sequence (DNA): TGCGCCAGCAGCCAACTAGCCCTTAACTCCTACGAGCAGTACTTC. The chain is built from TRBV4-1 and TRBJ2-7; D is possibly TRBD2 (5 bases). The CDR3 is made up of 15 amino acids. V was shortened by 2 bases and J by 0 bases, with 11 bases between the two germline ends. CDR1 MGHRA and CDR2 YSYEKL come from the germline V gene.

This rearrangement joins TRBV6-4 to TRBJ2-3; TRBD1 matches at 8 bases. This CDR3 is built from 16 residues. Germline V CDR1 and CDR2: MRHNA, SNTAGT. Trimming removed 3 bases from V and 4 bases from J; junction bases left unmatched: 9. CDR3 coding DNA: TGTGCCAGCAGTGAAAGGCCCGGGACAGGCGCAGATACGCAGTATTTT. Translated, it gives CASSERPGTGADTQYF.

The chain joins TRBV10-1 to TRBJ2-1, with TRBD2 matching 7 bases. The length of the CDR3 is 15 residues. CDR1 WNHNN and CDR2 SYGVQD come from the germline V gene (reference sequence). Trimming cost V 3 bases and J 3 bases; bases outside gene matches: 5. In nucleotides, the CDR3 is TGCGCCAGCAGTGATCCCAGCGGGGTCTACAATGAGCAGTTCTTC. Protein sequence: CASSDPSGVYNEQFF.

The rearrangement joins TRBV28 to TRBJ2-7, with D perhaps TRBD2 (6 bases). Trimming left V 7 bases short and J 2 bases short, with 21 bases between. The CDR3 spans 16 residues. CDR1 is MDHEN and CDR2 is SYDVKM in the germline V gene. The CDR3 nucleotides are TGTGCCAGCAACTTTGTGCGGGGCACACAAACCTACGAGCAGTACTTC. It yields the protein CASNFVRGTQTYEQYF.

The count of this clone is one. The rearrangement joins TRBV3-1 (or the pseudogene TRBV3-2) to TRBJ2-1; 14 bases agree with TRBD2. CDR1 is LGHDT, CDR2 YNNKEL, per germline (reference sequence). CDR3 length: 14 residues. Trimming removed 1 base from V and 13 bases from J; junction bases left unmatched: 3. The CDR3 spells CASSQVGLAGVQFF. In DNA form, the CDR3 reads TGTGCCAGCAGCCAAGTGGGACTAGCGGGAGTTCAGTTCTTC.

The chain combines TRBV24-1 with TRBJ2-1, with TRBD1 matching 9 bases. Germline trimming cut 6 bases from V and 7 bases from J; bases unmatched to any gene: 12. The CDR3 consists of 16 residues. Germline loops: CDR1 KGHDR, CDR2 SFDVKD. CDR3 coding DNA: TGTGCCACCAGTCACAGGGGGCTTGTGGAGGGAAATGAGCAGTTCTTC. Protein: CATSHRGLVEGNEQFF.

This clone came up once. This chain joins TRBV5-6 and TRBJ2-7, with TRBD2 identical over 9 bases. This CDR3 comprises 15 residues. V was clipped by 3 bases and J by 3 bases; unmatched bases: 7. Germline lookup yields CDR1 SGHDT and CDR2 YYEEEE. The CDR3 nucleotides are TGTGCCAGCAGCTCCACCGGGACTAGCTTCTACGAGCAGTACTTC. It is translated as CASSSTGTSFYEQYF.

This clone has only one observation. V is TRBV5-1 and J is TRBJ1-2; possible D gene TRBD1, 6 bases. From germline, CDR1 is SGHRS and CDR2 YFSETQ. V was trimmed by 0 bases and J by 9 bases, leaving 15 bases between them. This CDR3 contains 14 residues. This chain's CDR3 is CASSLEGQGKSYTF. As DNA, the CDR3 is TGCGCCAGCAGCTTGGAGGGGCAGGGGAAGAGCTACACCTTC.

This CDR3 reads CASSHSPGLAVNEQFF. The CDR3 DNA follows: TGTGCCAGCAGCCATTCTCCGGGACTAGCGGTGAATGAGCAGTTCTTC. V is TRBV5-4 and J is TRBJ2-1; 11 positions match TRBD2. Trimming took 4 bases from V and 7 from J; bases not matched to a gene: 10. From germline, CDR1 is SGHNT and CDR2 YYREEE (reference sequence). The CDR3 is made up of 16 amino acids.

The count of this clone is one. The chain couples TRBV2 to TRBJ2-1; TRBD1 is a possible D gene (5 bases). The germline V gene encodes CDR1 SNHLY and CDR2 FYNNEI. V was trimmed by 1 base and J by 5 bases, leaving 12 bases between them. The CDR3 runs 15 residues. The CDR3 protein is CASSEGQGSDNEQFF. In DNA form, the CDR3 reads TGTGCCAGCAGTGAAGGCCAGGGATCGGACAATGAGCAGTTCTTC.

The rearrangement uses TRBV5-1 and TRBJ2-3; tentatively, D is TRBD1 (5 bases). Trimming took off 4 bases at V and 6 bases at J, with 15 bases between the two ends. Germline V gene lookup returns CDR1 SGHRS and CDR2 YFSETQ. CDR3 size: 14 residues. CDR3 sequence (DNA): TGCGCCAGCAGCCGACAGCCTTCGGACGATACGCAGTATTTT. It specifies CASSRQPSDDTQYF. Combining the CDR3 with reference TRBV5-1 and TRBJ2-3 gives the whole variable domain KAGVTQTPRYLIKTRGQQVTLSCSPISGHRSVSWYQQTPGQGLQFLFEYFSETQRNKGNFPGRFSGRQFSNSRSEMNVSTLELGDSALYLCASSRQPSDDTQYFGPGTRLTVL.

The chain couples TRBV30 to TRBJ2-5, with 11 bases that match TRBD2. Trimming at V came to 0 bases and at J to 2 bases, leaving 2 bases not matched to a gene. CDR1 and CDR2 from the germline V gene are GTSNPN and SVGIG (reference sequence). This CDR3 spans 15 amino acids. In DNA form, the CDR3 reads TGTGCCTGGAGTGTGGGGACTAGCGGTCAAGAGACCCAGTACTTC. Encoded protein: CAWSVGTSGQETQYF.

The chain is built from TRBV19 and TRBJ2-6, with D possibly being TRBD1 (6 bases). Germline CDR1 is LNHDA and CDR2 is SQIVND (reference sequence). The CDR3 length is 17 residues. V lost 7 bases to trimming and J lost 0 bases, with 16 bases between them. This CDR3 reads CASTPPRTASGANVLTF. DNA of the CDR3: TGTGCCAGTACCCCTCCCAGGACAGCCTCTGGGGCCAACGTCCTGACTTTC. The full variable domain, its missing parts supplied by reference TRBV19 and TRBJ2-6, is DGGITQSPKYLFRKEGQNVTLSCEQNLNHDAMYWYRQDPGQGLRLIYYSQIVNDFQKGDIAEGYSVSREKKESFPLTVTSAQKNPTAFYLCASTPPRTASGANVLTFGAGSRLTVL.

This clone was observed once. The CDR3 reads CASSLRLAGTTGELFF. The CDR3, as DNA: TGCGCCAGCAGCTTGCGGCTAGCGGGGACGACCGGGGAGCTGTTTTTT. V is TRBV5-1 and J is TRBJ2-2; the match to TRBD2 covers 9 bases. V gave up 1 base and J gave up 5 bases; unmatched junction bases: 6. This CDR3 comprises 16 residues. Germline V gene data show CDR1 as SGHRS and CDR2 as YFSETQ.

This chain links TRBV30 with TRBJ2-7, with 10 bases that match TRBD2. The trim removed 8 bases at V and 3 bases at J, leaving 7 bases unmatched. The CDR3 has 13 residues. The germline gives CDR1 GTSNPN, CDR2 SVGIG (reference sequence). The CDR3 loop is CARRASGSYEQYF. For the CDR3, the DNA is TGTGCCCGCCGGGCTAGCGGGAGCTACGAGCAGTACTTC.

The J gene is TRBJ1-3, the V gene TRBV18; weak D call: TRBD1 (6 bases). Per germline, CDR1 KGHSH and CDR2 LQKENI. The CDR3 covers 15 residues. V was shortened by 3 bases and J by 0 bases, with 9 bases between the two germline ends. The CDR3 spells CASSPDSFSGNTIYF. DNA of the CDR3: TGTGCCAGCTCACCGGACAGTTTCTCTGGAAACACCATATATTTT. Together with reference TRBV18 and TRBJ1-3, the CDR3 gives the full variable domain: NAGVMQNPRHLVRRRGQEARLRCSPMKGHSHVYWYRQLPEEGLKFMVYLQKENIIDESGMPKERFSAEFPKEGPSILRIQQVVRGDSAAYFCASSPDSFSGNTIYFGEGSWLTVV.

The CDR3 sequence: CASSLRGQIPAEAFF. The CDR3 DNA is TGTGCCAGCAGCCTGCGGGGACAGATTCCCGCTGAAGCTTTCTTT. This chain links TRBV7-2 with TRBJ1-1; TRBD1 matches 7 bases. After removal of 5 bases from V and 6 bases from J, the junction contained 12 bases not matched to a gene. Germline loops: CDR1 SGHTA, CDR2 FQGNSA. The CDR3 consists of 15 residues.

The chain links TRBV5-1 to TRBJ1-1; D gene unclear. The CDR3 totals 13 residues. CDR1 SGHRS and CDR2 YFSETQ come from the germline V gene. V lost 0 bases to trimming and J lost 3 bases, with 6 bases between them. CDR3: CASSLGQDTEAFF. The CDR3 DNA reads TGCGCCAGCAGCTTGGGGCAGGACACTGAAGCTTTCTTT.

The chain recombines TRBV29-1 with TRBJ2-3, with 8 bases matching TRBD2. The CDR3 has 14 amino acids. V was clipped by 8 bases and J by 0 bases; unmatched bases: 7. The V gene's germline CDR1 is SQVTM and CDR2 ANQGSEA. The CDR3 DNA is TGCAGCACCGATGCTAGCGGGAGCACAGATACGCAGTATTTT. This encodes CSTDASGSTDTQYF.